This TCR beta chain was recovered during a study of identical twins. General study points: In beta out-of-frame sequences, the excess sharing between twins was weaker.

One entry per CDR3 protein, called by TCRdb with MiXCR from the 5' RACE reads. The sample yields 200,000 to 250,000 distinct CDR3 sequences, 6.5% to 8.5% seen once. Germline V gives CDR1 SGHRS, CDR2 YFSETQ. The CDR3 is 15 residues long. The ends were cut back, 4 bases at V and 5 bases at J, with 18 bases in the middle. This clonotype has only a few counts. The target antigen is unknown. A further study also used this sample, focusing on yellow fever vaccine responses in identical twins.

Sequenced: memory (CD45RO+) T cells sorted from blood. This clonotype was obtained from a woman under 30 in good health. This rearrangement joins TRBV5-1 to TRBJ2-5, with D possibly matching TRBD2 (6 bases). The CDR3 loop is CASSPSREVSETQYF. For the CDR3, the DNA is TGCGCCAGCAGCCCCTCCAGGGAGGTTTCGGAGACCCAGTACTTC.